The subject of this entry is one T cell receptor beta chain. What it binds is unknown. V trimming: 6 bases; J trimming: 5 bases; junction bases outside the gene matches: 10. The length of the CDR3 is 14 residues. Germline V gives CDR1 MNHEY, CDR2 SVGAGI. Sampled 1 year posttransplant, controls received myeloablative marrow transplants, methotrexate and a calcineurin inhibitor. This sample is part of a study of T cells after posttransplantation cyclophosphamide. Study findings and constraints: Donor-recipient repertoire similarity was low at 1-2 months, rising over year one.

Profiled with immunoSEQ multiplex PCR; TCRdb holds only in-frame clones, not every one. Among approximately 12,000 clones listed, around 81% were seen once. The sequence derives from a young adult male patient who received an allogeneic stem cell transplant from an unrelated donor, was CMV-positive, and had acute GVHD only. Some of the T cells might come from the graft donor. The chain couples TRBV6-5 to TRBJ2-7; 7 nucleotides agree with TRBD1. The specimen was PBMCs, collected around 55 weeks after allogeneic stem cell transplant with calcineurin inhibitor and methotrexate. This CDR3 reads CASSRQGTANEQYF. CDR3 DNA: TGTGCCAGCAGCCGACAGGGTACGGCGAACGAGCAGTACTTC.